This TCR beta chain was identified in a study of T cells in Graves' hyperthyroidism and ophthalmopathy. Study-wide context: Staff took peripheral blood when the initial diagnosis was made, before any treatment began.

The CDR3 spans 14 residues. Germline lookup yields CDR1 MDHEN and CDR2 SYDVKM. The V gene lost 5 bases and the J gene lost 2 bases, with 13 bases spanning the gap. The source material, RNA transcripts, was used to amplify TCR beta CDR3 regions. During a first-round RT-PCR of the TCR CDR3, the HTBI primer set was used. TCRdb re-derived calls from the multiplex PCR reads in MiXCR, one entry per CDR3 protein. This repertoire shows tens of thousands of distinct CDR3 sequences, around 52% found once; its top ten account for roughly 25%. Every diagnosis used clinical symptoms, serum thyroxine and TRAb, thyroid ultrasound and orbital computed tomography. Study-wide findings and caveats: In blood, most of the thyroid clonotypes expanded above 0.001 were also present. Progression to ophthalmopathy was predicted a median of approximately seven months early.

The table lists this clonotype with many counts. What it recognizes is unknown. Sequenced input: blood. This receptor was identified in a woman aged 40 to 49 with Graves' ophthalmopathy. The V and J genes are TRBV28 and TRBJ2-7; D remains unclear. The CDR3 bases are TGTGCCAGCAGTGCCATAACAGCAGCCTACGAGCAGTACTTC. It codes for CASSAITAAYEQYF.